This TCR beta chain derives from a study of cytomegalovirus exposure and HLA in healthy donors. Overall study results and limits: Among immune exposure information, only CMV serostatus was available.

The table lists this clone with a count of one. Its specificity is not known. The PCR employed 60 Vbeta primers together with 13 Jbeta primers. The repertoire was sequenced with immunoSEQ multiplex PCR; TCRdb's copy has only in-frame clones and lacks some. The sample consists of under 200,000 clones, approximately 80% of them appearing once. The germline V and J ends were trimmed by 4 bases and 10 bases, with 11 bases remaining between them. Germline lookup yields CDR1 LGHNA and CDR2 YNFKEQ. The CDR3 is 12 amino acids. Input material: PBMCs. The chain links TRBV4-2 to TRBJ2-1; D is perhaps TRBD2 (6 bases). The TCR sequence derives from a woman in her 50s in good health and CMV-seronegative. Here the CDR3 reads CASSPRLEEQFF. The CDR3 nucleotides read TGTGCCAGCAGCCCCCGACTAGAAGAGCAGTTCTTC.